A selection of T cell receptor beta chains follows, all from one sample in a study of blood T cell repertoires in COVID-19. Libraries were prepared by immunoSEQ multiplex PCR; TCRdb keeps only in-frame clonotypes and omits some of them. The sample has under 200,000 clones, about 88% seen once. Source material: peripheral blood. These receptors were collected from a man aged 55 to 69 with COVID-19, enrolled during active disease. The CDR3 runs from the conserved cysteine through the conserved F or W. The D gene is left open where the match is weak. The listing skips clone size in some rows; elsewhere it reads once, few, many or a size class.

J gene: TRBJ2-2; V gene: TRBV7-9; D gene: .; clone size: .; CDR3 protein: CASSFGDTTPGELFF; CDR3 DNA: TGTGCCAGCAGCTTCGGGGACACTACACCCGGGGAGCTGTTTTTT
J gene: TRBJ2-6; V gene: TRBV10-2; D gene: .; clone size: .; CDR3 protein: CASSESGASANVLTF; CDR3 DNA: TGCGCCAGCAGTGAGTCGGGCGCGTCGGCCAACGTCCTGACTTTC
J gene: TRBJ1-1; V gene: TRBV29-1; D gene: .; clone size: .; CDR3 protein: CSVAGGLTEAFF; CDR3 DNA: TGCAGCGTGGCCGGGGGGCTCACTGAAGCTTTCTTT
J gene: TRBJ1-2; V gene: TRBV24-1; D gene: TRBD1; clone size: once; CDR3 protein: CATSAWTGDFYTF; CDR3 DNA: TGTGCCACCAGTGCTTGGACAGGGGACTTCTACACCTTC
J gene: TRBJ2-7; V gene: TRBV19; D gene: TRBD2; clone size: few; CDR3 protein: CASKSTSGSYEQYF; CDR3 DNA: TGTGCCAGTAAGTCCACTAGCGGCTCCTACGAGCAGTACTTC
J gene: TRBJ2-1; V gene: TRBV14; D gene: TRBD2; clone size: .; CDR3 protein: CASSHPSPLAGVSEQFF; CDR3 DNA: TGTGCCAGCAGCCACCCTTCCCCACTAGCGGGAGTGTCTGAGCAGTTCTTC
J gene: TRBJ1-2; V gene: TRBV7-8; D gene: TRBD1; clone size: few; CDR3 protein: CASSYLRGSNYGYTF; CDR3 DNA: TGTGCCAGCAGCTACCTCAGGGGGAGTAACTATGGCTACACCTTC
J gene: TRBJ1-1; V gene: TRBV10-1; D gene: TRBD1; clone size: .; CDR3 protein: CARGQGFMNTEAFF; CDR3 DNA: TGCGCCAGGGGACAGGGTTTTATGAACACTGAAGCTTTCTTT
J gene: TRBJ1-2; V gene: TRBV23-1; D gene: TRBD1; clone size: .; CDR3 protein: CASSGTGPPSRDGYTF; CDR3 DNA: TGCGCCAGCAGTGGGACAGGGCCCCCTTCGAGAGATGGCTACACCTTC
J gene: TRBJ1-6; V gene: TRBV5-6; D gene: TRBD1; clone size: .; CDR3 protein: CASSPDRINSPLHF; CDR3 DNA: TGTGCCAGCAGCCCGGACAGGATTAATTCACCCCTCCACTTT
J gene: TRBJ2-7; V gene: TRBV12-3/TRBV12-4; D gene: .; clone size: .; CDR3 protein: CASSSTQGYEQYF; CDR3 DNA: TGTGCCAGCAGTTCCACACAGGGTTACGAGCAGTACTTC
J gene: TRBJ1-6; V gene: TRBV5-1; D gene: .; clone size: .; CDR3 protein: CASSFRPETDSPLHF; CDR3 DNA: TGCGCCAGCAGCTTTCGACCGGAGACTGATTCACCCCTCCACTTT
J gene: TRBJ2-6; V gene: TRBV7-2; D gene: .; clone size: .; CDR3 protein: CASSEMIGAGANVLTF; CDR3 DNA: TGTGCCAGCAGCGAAATGATCGGGGCTGGGGCCAACGTCCTGACTTTC
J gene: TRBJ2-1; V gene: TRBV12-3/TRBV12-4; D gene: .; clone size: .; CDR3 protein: CASSFFHNEQFF; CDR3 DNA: TGTGCCAGCAGTTTCTTCCACAATGAGCAGTTCTTC
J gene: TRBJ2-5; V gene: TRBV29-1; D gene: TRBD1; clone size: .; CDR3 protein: CSVGGARGHQETQYF; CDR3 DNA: TGCAGCGTTGGTGGGGCCAGGGGGCACCAAGAGACCCAGTACTTC
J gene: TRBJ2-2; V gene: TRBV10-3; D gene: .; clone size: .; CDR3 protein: CAISERRVDTGELFF; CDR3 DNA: TGTGCCATCAGTGAAAGGAGGGTTGACACCGGGGAGCTGTTTTTT
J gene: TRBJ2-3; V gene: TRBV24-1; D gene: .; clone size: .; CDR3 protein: CATSDSSRRGSDTQYF; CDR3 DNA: TGTGCCACCAGTGATTCTTCCCGGCGCGGGTCAGATACGCAGTATTTT
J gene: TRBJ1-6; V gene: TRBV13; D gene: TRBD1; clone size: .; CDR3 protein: CASSARQGSSSPLHF; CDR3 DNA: TGTGCCAGCAGCGCAAGACAGGGATCGTCTTCACCCCTCCACTTT
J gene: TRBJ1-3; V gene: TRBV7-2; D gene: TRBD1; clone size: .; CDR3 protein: CASSLAQGATGNTIYF; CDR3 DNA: TGTGCCAGCAGCTTAGCGCAGGGGGCAACGGGAAACACCATATATTTT
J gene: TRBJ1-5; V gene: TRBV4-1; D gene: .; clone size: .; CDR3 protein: CASSQGTSKHQPQHF; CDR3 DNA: TGCGCCAGCAGCCAAGGAACTAGTAAACACCAGCCCCAGCATTTT
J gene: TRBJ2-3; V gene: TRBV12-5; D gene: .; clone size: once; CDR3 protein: CASGLGGTDTQYF; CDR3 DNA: TGTGCTAGTGGTTTGGGCGGCACAGATACGCAGTATTTT
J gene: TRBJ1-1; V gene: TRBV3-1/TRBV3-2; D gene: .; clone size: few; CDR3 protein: CASSQVGGNTEAFF; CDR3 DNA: TGTGCCAGCAGCCAAGTCGGGGGAAACACTGAAGCTTTCTTT
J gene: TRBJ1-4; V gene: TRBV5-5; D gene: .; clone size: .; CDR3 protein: CASSPSGGAGDEKLFF; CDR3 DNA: TGTGCCAGCAGCCCGTCGGGGGGCGCGGGGGATGAAAAACTGTTTTTT
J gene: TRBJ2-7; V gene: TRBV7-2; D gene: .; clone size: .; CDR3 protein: CASSPRGIALDEQYF; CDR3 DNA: TGTGCCAGCAGCCCTCGGGGAATTGCGCTGGACGAGCAGTACTTC
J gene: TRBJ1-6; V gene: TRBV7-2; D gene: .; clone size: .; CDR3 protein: CASSADPGSNSPLHF; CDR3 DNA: TGTGCCAGCAGCGCCGACCCGGGAAGCAATTCACCCCTCCACTTT
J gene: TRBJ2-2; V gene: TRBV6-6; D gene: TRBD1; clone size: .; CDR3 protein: CASSYQGGDTGELFF; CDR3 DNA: TGTGCCAGCAGTTATCAAGGGGGCGACACCGGGGAGCTGTTTTTT
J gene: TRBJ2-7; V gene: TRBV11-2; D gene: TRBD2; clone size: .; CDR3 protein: CASSSGLAPYEQYF; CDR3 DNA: TGTGCCAGCAGCTCGGGACTAGCTCCCTACGAGCAGTACTTC
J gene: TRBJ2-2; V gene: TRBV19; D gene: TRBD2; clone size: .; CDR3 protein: CASSIDYLLAGYAGELFF; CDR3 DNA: TGTGCCAGTAGTATAGATTACCTTCTAGCGGGGTATGCCGGGGAGCTGTTTTTT
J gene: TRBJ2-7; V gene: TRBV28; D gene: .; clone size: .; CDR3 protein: CASSSPGFDSPEQYF; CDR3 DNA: TGTGCCAGCAGTTCCCCGGGATTCGACTCTCCGGAGCAGTACTTC
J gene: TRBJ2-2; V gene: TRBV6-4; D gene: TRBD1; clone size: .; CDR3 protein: CASSGQGAGGELFF; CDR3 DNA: TGTGCCAGCAGCGGACAGGGGGCAGGCGGGGAGCTGTTTTTT
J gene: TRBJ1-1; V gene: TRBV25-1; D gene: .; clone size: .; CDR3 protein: CASSTAAYTEAFF; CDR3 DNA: TGTGCCAGCAGTACTGCGGCTTACACTGAAGCTTTCTTT
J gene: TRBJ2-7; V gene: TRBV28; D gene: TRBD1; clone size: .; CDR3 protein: CASSSAGTGSYEQYF; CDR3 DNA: TGTGCCAGCAGTTCCGCCGGGACAGGATCCTACGAGCAGTACTTC
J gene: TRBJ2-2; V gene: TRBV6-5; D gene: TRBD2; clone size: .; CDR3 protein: CASSYSSSGTTGELFF; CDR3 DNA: TGTGCCAGCAGTTACTCGTCCAGCGGGACGACCGGGGAGCTGTTTTTT
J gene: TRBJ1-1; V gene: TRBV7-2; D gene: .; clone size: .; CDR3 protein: CASSLIFLSEAFF; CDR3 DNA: TGTGCCAGCAGCTTAATCTTTCTATCTGAAGCTTTCTTT
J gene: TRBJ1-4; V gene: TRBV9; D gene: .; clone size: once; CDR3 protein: CASSPQGSNEKLFF; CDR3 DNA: TGTGCCAGCAGCCCACAGGGCTCTAATGAAAAACTGTTTTTT
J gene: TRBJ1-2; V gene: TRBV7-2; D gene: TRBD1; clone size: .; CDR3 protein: CATAPTGGNYGYTF; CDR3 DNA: TGTGCCACCGCCCCGACAGGGGGCAACTATGGCTACACCTTC
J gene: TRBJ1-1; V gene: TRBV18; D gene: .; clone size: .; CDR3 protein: CASSPNEGNTEAFF; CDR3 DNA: TGTGCCAGCTCACCAAATGAGGGGAACACTGAAGCTTTCTTT
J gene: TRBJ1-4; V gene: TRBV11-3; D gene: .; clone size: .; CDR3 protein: CASSPRTLGKLFF; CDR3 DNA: TGTGCCAGCAGCCCCCGCACTCTCGGAAAACTGTTTTTT
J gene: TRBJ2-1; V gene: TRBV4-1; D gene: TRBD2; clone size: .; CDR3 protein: CASSLSGRPYNEQFF; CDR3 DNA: TGCGCCAGCAGCCTTAGCGGGAGACCCTACAATGAGCAGTTCTTC
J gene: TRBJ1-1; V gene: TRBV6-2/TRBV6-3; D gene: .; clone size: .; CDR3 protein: CASSYHPIGLGQKPTEAFF; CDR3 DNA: TGTGCCAGCAGTTACCACCCGATCGGGTTGGGGCAGAAGCCCACTGAAGCTTTCTTT